This T cell receptor (beta chain) emerged from a study of T cell repertoires in cytomegalovirus infection. At the level of the study: HLA-B-restricted CMV epitopes that are well studied, plus recently identified HLA-C-restricted ones, were used by the study. Through public TCR beta signatures, both CMV infection and matching HLA type were indicated.

The V gene's germline CDR1 is SGHTA and CDR2 FQGNSA. Losses at the gene ends were 5 bases for V and 4 bases for J; bases not matched to a gene: 7. The CDR3 is 16 amino acids. TCRdb reanalysed the reads using MiXCR and keeps one entry per CDR3 protein. The table shows around 310,000 distinct CDR3 sequences, with about 28% occurring only once. This clonotype was observed at least ten times. Its matching antigen is unknown. This chain links TRBV7-2 with TRBJ2-1, with 11 bases matching TRBD2. This specimen consisted of cultured PBMCs, obtained from culture after CMV antigen stimulation. The TCR originated in a human donor in good health (CMV status not recorded). Some clones in this sample may be carry-over from other donors' samples. For the CDR3, the DNA is TGTGCCAGCAGCCCCATAGCGGGAGGGATTTACAATGAGCAGTTCTTC. Translating it yields CASSPIAGGIYNEQFF.